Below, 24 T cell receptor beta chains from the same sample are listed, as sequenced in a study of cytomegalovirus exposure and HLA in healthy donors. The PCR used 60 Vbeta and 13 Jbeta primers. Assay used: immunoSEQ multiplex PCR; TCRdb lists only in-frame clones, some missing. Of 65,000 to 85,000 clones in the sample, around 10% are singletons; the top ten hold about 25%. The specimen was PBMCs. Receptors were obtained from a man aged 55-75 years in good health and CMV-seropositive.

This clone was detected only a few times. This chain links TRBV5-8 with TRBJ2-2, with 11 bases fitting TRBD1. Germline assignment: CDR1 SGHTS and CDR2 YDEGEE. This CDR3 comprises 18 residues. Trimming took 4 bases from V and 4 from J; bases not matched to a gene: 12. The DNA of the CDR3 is TGTGCCAGCAGCCTGGACAGGGGGCAGGCCCTGGGCACCGGGGAGCTGTTTTTT. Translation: CASSLDRGQALGTGELFF.

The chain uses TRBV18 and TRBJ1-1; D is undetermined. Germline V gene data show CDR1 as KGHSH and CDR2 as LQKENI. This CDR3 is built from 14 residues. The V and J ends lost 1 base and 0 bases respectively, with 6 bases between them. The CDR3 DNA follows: TGTGCCAGCTCACCACGGGCCCTGAACACTGAAGCTTTCTTT. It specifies CASSPRALNTEAFF.

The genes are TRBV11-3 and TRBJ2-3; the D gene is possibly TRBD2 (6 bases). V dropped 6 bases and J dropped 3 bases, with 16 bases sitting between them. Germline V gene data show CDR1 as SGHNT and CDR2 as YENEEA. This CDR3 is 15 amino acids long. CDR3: CASSPSGEATDTQYF. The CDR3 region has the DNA TGTGCCAGCAGTCCCTCGGGGGAGGCGACAGATACGCAGTATTTT.

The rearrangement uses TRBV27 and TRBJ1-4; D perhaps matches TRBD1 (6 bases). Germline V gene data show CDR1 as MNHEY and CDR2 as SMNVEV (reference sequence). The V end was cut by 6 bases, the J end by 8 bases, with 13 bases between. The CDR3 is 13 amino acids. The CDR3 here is CASSFGRGEKLFF. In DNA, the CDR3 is TGTGCCAGCAGCTTCGGCAGGGGAGAAAAACTGTTTTTT.

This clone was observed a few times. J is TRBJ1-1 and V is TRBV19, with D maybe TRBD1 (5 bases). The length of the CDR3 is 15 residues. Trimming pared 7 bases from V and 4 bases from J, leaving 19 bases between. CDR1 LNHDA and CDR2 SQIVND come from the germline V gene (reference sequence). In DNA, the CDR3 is TGTGCCAGTATGGCAGGGAGGTGGTCGAGCACTGAAGCTTTCTTT. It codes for CASMAGRWSSTEAFF. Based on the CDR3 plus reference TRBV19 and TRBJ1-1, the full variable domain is DGGITQSPKYLFRKEGQNVTLSCEQNLNHDAMYWYRQDPGQGLRLIYYSQIVNDFQKGDIAEGYSVSREKKESFPLTVTSAQKNPTAFYLCASMAGRWSSTEAFFGQGTRLTVV.

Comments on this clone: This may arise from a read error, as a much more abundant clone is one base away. DNA of the CDR3: TGTGCCAGCAGCGTAGGTGGAGACTATGGCTACTCCTTC. Protein sequence: CASSVGGDYGYSF. V usage is TRBV9 and J usage is TRBJ1-2; no firm D call. Germline loops: CDR1 SGDLS, CDR2 YYNGEE. This CDR3 has 13 residues.

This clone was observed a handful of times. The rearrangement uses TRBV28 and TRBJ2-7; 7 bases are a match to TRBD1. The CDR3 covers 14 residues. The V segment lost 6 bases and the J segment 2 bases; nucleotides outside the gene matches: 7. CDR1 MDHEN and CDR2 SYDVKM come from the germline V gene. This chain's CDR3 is CASSASDRAYEQYF. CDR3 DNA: TGTGCCAGCAGCGCCTCCGACAGGGCCTACGAGCAGTACTTC.

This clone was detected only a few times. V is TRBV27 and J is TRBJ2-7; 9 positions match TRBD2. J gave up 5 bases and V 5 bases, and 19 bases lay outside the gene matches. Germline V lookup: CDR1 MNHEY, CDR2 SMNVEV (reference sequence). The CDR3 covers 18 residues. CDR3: CASSPRGGFWTSANEQYF. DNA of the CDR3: TGTGCCAGCAGTCCACGGGGAGGGTTTTGGACTAGCGCTAACGAGCAGTACTTC.

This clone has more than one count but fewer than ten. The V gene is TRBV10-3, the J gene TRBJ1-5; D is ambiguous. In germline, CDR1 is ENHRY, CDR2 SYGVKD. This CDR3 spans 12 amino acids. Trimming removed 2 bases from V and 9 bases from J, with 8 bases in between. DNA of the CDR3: TGTGCCATCAGTGAGGAGGAGAGGCCCCAGCATTTT. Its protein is CAISEEERPQHF.

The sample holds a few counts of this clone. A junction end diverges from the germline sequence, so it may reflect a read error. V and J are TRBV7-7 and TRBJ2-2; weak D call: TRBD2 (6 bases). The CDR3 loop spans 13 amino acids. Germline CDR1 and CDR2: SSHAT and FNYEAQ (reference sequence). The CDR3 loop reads CASSPSGAGELFF. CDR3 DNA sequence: TGTGCTAGCAGCCCCTCGGGGGCCGGGGAGCTGTTTTTT.

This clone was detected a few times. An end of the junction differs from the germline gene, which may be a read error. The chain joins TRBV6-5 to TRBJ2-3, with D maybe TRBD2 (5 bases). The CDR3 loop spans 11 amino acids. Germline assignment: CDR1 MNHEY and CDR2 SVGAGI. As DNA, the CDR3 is TGTGCCACCAGTCGGGAAGATACGCAGTATTTT. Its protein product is CATSREDTQYF.

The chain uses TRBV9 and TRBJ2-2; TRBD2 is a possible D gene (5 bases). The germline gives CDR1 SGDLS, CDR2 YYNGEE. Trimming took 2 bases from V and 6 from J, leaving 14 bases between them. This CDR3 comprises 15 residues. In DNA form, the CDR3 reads TGTGCCAGCAGCGTTCGAGCGGTGTCGGCCGGGGAGCTGTTTTTT. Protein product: CASSVRAVSAGELFF.

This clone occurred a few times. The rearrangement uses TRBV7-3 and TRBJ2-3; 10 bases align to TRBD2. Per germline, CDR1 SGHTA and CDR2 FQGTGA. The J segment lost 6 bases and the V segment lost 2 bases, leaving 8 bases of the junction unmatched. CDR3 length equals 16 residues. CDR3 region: CASSLGLAAAVDTQYF. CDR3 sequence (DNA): TGTGCCAGCAGCTTAGGACTAGCGGCTGCCGTGGATACGCAGTATTTT.

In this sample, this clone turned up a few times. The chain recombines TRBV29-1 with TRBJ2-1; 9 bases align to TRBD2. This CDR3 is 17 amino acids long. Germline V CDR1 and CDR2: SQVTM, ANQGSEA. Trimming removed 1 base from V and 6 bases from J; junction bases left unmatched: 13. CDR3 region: CSVEGGSGSEFSNEQFF. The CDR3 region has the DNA TGCAGCGTTGAAGGAGGTAGCGGGAGTGAGTTCAGCAATGAGCAGTTCTTC.

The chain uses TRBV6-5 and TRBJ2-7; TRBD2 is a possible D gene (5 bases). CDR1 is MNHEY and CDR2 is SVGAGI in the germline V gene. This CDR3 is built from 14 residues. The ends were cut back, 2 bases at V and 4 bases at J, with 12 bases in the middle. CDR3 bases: TGTGCCAGCAGTTACGATCAAGGAGGATACGAGCAGTACTTC. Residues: CASSYDQGGYEQYF.

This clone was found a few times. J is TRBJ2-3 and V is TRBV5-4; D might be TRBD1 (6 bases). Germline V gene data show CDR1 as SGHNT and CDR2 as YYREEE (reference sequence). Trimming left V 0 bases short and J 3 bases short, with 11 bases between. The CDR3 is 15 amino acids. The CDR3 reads CASSLGQGRTDTQYF. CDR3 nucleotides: TGTGCCAGCAGCTTGGGGCAGGGGAGAACAGATACGCAGTATTTT.

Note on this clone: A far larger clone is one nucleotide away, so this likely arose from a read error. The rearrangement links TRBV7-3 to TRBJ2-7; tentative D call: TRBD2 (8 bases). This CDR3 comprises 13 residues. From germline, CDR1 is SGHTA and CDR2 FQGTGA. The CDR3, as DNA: TGTGCCGGCAGCGACGCGGGGGGACAGAAGCAGTACTTC. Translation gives CAGSDAGGQKQYF.

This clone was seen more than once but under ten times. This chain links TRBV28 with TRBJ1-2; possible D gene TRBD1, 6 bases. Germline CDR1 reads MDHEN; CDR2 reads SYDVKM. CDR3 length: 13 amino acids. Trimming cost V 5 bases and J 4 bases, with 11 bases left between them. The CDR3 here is CASSPGDLYGYTF. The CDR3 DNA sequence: TGTGCCAGCAGTCCAGGGGACCTCTATGGCTACACCTTC.

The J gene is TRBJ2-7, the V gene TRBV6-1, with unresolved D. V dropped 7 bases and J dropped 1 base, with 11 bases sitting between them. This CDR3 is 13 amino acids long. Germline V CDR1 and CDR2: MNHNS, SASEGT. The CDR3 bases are TGTGCCAGCAATAGAACTCCATCCTACGAGCAGTACTTC. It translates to CASNRTPSYEQYF.

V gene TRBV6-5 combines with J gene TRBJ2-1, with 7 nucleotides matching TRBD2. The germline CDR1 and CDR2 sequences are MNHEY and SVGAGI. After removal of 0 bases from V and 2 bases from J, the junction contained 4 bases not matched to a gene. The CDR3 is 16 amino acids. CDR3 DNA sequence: TGTGCCAGCAGTTACTCGGGGGGGACCACCTACAATGAGCAGTTCTTC. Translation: CASSYSGGTTYNEQFF.

The CDR3 sequence: CASSNTDTQYF. CDR3 DNA sequence: TGTGCCAGCAGTAACACAGATACGCAGTATTTT. The chain joins TRBV11-3 to TRBJ2-3; D is undetermined. V lost 6 bases and J 2 bases, leaving 3 bases between the germline ends. There are 11 residues in the CDR3. In germline, CDR1 is SGHNT, CDR2 YENEEA.

CDR3 bases: TGCAGCGTTGAAGATCGGGACTTCCTCCGAGAGACCCAGTACTTC. Translation gives CSVEDRDFLRETQYF. The chain carries TRBV29-1 and TRBJ2-5, with a possible D match to TRBD2 (6 bases). Germline CDR1 SQVTM, CDR2 ANQGSEA. The ends were cut back, 0 bases at V and 4 bases at J, with 15 bases in the middle. The CDR3 is 15 residues long.

Here the CDR3 DNA reads TGTGCCAGCAGTTTTGAGACAGTTGGCACCGGGGAGCTGTTTTTT. Its protein is CASSFETVGTGELFF. The chain has TRBV27 and TRBJ2-2; weak D call: TRBD1 (5 bases). The CDR3 extends over 15 amino acids. The germline V gene has CDR1 MNHEY and CDR2 SMNVEV (reference sequence). Trimming pared 3 bases from V and 4 bases from J, leaving 12 bases between.

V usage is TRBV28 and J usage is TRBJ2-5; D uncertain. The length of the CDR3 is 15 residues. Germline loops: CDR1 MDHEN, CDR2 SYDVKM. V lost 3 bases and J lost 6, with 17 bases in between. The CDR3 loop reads CASSFPSDIGKTQYF. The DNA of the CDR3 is TGTGCCAGCAGTTTCCCCTCCGACATCGGAAAGACCCAGTACTTC.